This TCR beta chain was recovered during a study of beta chain bispecific antibodies for T cell cancers. Study-level findings and limits: Normal T cells contributed less of the targeted TRBV signal than the leukemia cells did.

Expansion lasted 2 to 4 days, with either anti-CD3 antibody OKT3 or CD3/CD28 beads. Germline V gene data show CDR1 as KGHSH and CDR2 as LQKENI. Trimming pared 5 bases from V and 5 bases from J, leaving 10 bases between. This CDR3 has 13 amino acids. This clonotype was counted ten times or more. The target antigen is unknown. TCRdb reprocessed the 5' RACE reads via MiXCR and lists one record per CDR3 protein. The sample shows around 8,600 distinct CDR3 sequences, 2% to 2.5% of them seen only once. The material sequenced was T cells from a healthy donor cultured with Jurkat leukemia cells, taken from a culture containing an anti-CD19 bispecific antibody. This clonotype was sampled from a human donor in good health. Some clones in this sample may be carry-over from other donors' samples. This chain joins TRBV18 and TRBJ2-1; D is perhaps TRBD1 (6 bases). CDR3 coding DNA: TGTGCCAGCTCATTGGACAGAGACAATGAGCAGTTCTTC. Translation: CASSLDRDNEQFF.